The next 4 T cell receptor beta chains were all read from a single sample in a study of blood T cells in healthy people across ages. Combining a sample-barcoded 5' primer with a J-beta primer mix, a second PCR ran for 7 to 11 cycles. TCRdb reprocessed the 5' RACE reads with MiXCR, giving one entry per CDR3 protein. This sample has about 1.8 million distinct CDR3 sequences, with 49% found just once. Sequenced input: blood. The receptors stem from a woman aged 40 to 50 in good health.

The chain carries TRBV5-1 and TRBJ2-7, with 10 bases fitting TRBD1. The germline V gene encodes CDR1 SGHRS and CDR2 YFSETQ. V dropped 3 bases and J dropped 0; count of bases not matched to a gene: 6. This CDR3 contains 16 residues. The CDR3 sequence is CASSSPGQGTSYEQYF. Written as DNA, the CDR3 is TGCGCCAGCAGCTCGCCGGGACAGGGGACCTCCTACGAGCAGTACTTC.

The chain employs TRBV7-9 and TRBJ2-4, with TRBD1 identical over 7 bases. The DNA end is more similar to TRBJ2-7, so the J call may be wrong. Per germline, CDR1 SEHNR and CDR2 FQNEAQ (reference sequence). This CDR3 region has 16 residues. In nucleotides, the CDR3 is TGTGCCAGCAGCTTAGAGCGCTGGGACAGAACCTACGAGCAGTACTTC. It encodes CASSLERWDRTYEQYF.

This clonotype was detected only a few times. The rearrangement links TRBV4-1 to TRBJ1-4, with a weak D call TRBD1 (5 bases). The CDR3 length is 18 residues. CDR1 and CDR2 (germline): MGHRA, YSYEKL. The V and J ends lost 1 base and 0 bases respectively, with 15 bases between them. The CDR3, as DNA: TGCGCCAGCAGCCAAGGCCCCCGACGGGGGGCAACTAATGAAAAACTGTTTTTT. Protein product: CASSQGPRRGATNEKLFF.

This clonotype showed up just a few times. The chain links TRBV19 to TRBJ2-3, with D perhaps TRBD1 or TRBD2 (5 bases each). Per germline, CDR1 LNHDA and CDR2 SQIVND (reference sequence). V lost 5 bases and J lost 3, with 18 bases in between. This CDR3 region has 16 residues. CDR3 loop: CASSSNRRRGTDTQYF. The CDR3 coding sequence is TGTGCCAGTAGTTCAAACAGGAGGCGAGGAACAGATACGCAGTATTTT.